The sequence of this T cell receptor beta chain was determined in a study of blood T cell repertoires in COVID-19. TCRdb's copy holds only in-frame clones and misses some; the assay was immunoSEQ multiplex PCR. The table lists roughly 97,000 clones, roughly 83% of them singletons, with 3.3% in the top ten. The CDR3 contains 15 residues. CDR1 and CDR2 (germline): SGHRS, YFSETQ. The ends lost 1 base at V and 5 bases at J; junction bases unmatched: 5. Sample: peripheral blood. The rearrangement links TRBV5-1 to TRBJ2-7; 11 positions match TRBD2. This receptor was identified in an elderly woman with active or convalescent COVID-19. The CDR3 here is CASSLTGLAANEQYF. Here the CDR3 DNA reads TGCGCCAGCAGCTTGACGGGACTAGCGGCGAACGAGCAGTACTTC.